This T cell receptor beta chain was sequenced for a study of CD8+ T cells in alopecia areata. Background on the study: Severity scores in treated patients reflected the percentage of scalp affected. The study, taken as a whole, reports: Patients showed less clear TCR sequence sharing than mice, possibly partly because of HLA diversity.

Treatment given: oral pan-JAK inhibitor, 5-10 mg twice daily. Reverse transcription of extracted RNA yielded cDNA, which provided the sequencing template. Sequencing was performed with immunoSEQ multiplex PCR; in TCRdb, only in-frame clones are kept and a portion is missing. The sample contains about 110,000 clones, 84% of which appear only once. This clone was detected only once. Its antigen remains unknown. The source was CD8+ T cells sorted from blood, collected at week 24, from a patient treated with tofacitinib. The TCR comes from a human donor with alopecia areata.

CDR3 region: CAWSIGGAGLAGFDEQFF. The CDR3 nucleotides read TGTGCCTGGAGTATAGGGGGCGCCGGGCTAGCGGGGTTTGATGAGCAGTTCTTC. V is TRBV30 and J is TRBJ2-1; TRBD2 aligns across 9 bases. V was clipped by 2 bases and J by 8 bases; unmatched bases: 19. Per the germline V gene, CDR1 is GTSNPN and CDR2 is SVGIG (reference sequence). The CDR3 sequence is 18 residues long.